Each of the 4 T cell receptor beta chains below was sequenced from the same sample in a study of Graves' ophthalmopathy and Graves' hyperthyroidism (dated by TCRdb to the late 2010s). The sample was run on an Illumina HiSeq 2000. For repertoire sequencing, TCR beta CDR3 regions were amplified from RNA transcripts. The first round of RT-PCR was done with HTBI primers and the Qiagen OneStep RT-PCR kit, and was followed by a second round of multiplex PCR, then size selection and purification. TCRdb ran its own pipeline on the public reads, namely fastp trimming at Q25 and MiXCR clone calling, and kept in-frame beta chains. Each entry is one CDR3 protein sequence, shown with its most common DNA and genes. The sample data list about 410,000 distinct CDR3 sequences, and about 17% of these were observed just once. The ten largest account for around 1.5% of the sample. The sample was peripheral blood. All receptors come from a woman aged 18-29 years with Graves' ophthalmopathy. Donor details come from another sample of the same person, matched by shared clones.

V and J are TRBV6-1 and TRBJ1-5; D is possibly TRBD1 (5 bases). This CDR3 region has 13 residues. The V and J ends lost 9 bases and 4 bases respectively, with 13 bases between them. Germline V lookup: CDR1 MNHNS, CDR2 SASEGT. The CDR3 loop is CASRGGLNQPQHF. For the CDR3, the DNA is TGTGCCAGTAGGGGAGGTCTTAATCAGCCCCAGCATTTT.

This clonotype was seen repeatedly, ten times or more. The gene calls are TRBV20-1 and TRBJ1-6; TRBD1 agrees at 10 bases. There are 15 residues in the CDR3. Germline values: CDR1 DFQATT, CDR2 SNEGSKA (reference sequence). Trimming took 3 bases from V and 8 from J; bases not matched to a gene: 7. CDR3 sequence: CSARVPGTGDSPLHF. The CDR3 nucleotides read TGCAGTGCTAGGGTACCCGGGACAGGGGATTCACCCCTCCACTTT.

This clonotype was picked up many times. The V gene is TRBV7-3, the J gene TRBJ2-2; tentatively, D is TRBD1 (6 bases). The CDR3 is made up of 16 amino acids. The V and J ends lost 5 bases and 6 bases respectively, with 19 bases between them. Germline lookup yields CDR1 SGHTA and CDR2 FQGTGA. This chain's CDR3 is CASSTGLGADPGELFF. Written as DNA, the CDR3 is TGTGCCAGCAGCACCGGCCTGGGGGCCGATCCCGGGGAGCTGTTTTTT.

Ten or more counts support this clonotype. This chain links TRBV6-5 with TRBJ2-7; TRBD2 agrees at 9 bases. Germline loops: CDR1 MNHEY, CDR2 SVGAGI. After removal of 2 bases from V and 6 bases from J, the junction contained 5 bases not matched to a gene. This CDR3 comprises 14 residues. This CDR3 is CASSYSSGSTEQYF. DNA of the CDR3: TGTGCCAGCAGTTACAGTAGCGGGAGTACCGAGCAGTACTTC.